This note documents a single TCR beta chain sequence. The record originates from a study of T cell responses to AZD1222 COVID-19 vaccine. Only in-frame clones appear in the TCRdb table, and some are missing; sequencing was by immunoSEQ multiplex PCR. The sample contains about 260,000 clones, over 85% of which appear only once. The CDR3 runs to 12 residues. Trimming stripped 6 bases from V and 9 bases from J, with 14 bases between. The chain is built from TRBV12-3 or TRBV12-4 and TRBJ1-1, with a weak D call TRBD1 (6 bases). Specimen: peripheral blood, collected on day 0 of AZD1222 vaccination. The receptor was isolated from an adult in good health. In nucleotides, the CDR3 is TGTGCCAGCAGGGAGGGCGGGACAAAAGCTTTCTTT. It encodes CASREGGTKAFF.